A selection of T cell receptor beta chains follows, all from one sample in a study of T-cell memory formation after mild COVID-19. MiXCR, applied by TCRdb to the 5' RACE reads, yields one record per CDR3 protein. The sample carries about 610,000 distinct CDR3 sequences, around a sixth recorded once. The sample consisted of PBMCs or a T cell subset sorted from them (not recorded which). These TCRs come from an adult woman who had mild COVID-19 (a few samples of this study predate the infection). Cell type and time point are not known. The conserved cysteine and the conserved F or W are not part of the CDR3 here.

>TRBJ2-4|TRBV19
ASIGGFWNIQY
>TRBJ1-4|TRBV7-9
ASSLESWGSEKLF
>TRBJ2-7|TRBV5-1
ASSRLEGPGDEQY
>TRBJ2-5|TRBV6-6
ASSPRTGTETQY
>TRBJ1-6|TRBV20-1
SARDRGGNSPLH
>TRBJ1-3|TRBV5-1
ASSPGQGKVGNTIY
>TRBJ2-1|TRBV29-1
SVLGGSTIKNEQF
>TRBJ2-7|TRBV21-1
ASSTWTSGNSEQY
>TRBJ2-1|TRBV2
ASSEVAGGGYNEQF
>TRBJ2-1|TRBV19
ASSLAGGWDEQF
>TRBJ2-7|TRBV5-1
ASTQTSGRTHEQY
>TRBJ2-7|TRBV12-3/TRBV12-4
ASSLAFVAGINEQY
>TRBJ2-3|TRBV20-1
SARIVNTDTQY
>TRBJ2-5|TRBV7-8
ATSPRLAEKETQY
>TRBJ2-7|TRBV18
ASSPTPGRSSYEQY
>TRBJ1-2|TRBV20-1
SARAQGAYGYT
>TRBJ2-1|TRBV7-6
ASSLPYRGLENNEQF
>TRBJ2-7|TRBV7-9
ASSRGVALGLYEQY
>TRBJ2-1|TRBV6-6
ASSYSSGNEQF
>TRBJ2-2|TRBV20-1
SASNRATNTGELF
>TRBJ1-2|TRBV25-1
ASSAGAGGYGYT
>TRBJ2-1|TRBV7-3
ASSPNTGGSRNEQF
>TRBJ1-1|TRBV6-1
ASNQGANTEAF
>TRBJ2-7|TRBV4-2
ASSQEGGTSGGLFYEQY
>TRBJ2-5|TRBV11-1
ASSSDGRSVETQY
>TRBJ2-7|TRBV4-3
ASSQDTTPASYEQY
>TRBJ2-1|TRBV11-2
ASSLTAGGHEQF
>TRBJ2-5|TRBV6-6
ASSYSTGTSGSMGTQY
>TRBJ2-7|TRBV12-3/TRBV12-4
ASSLALTLDTYEQY
>TRBJ1-5|TRBV4-1
ASSHGGVGTRNRPQH
>TRBJ2-1|TRBV9
ASSVVVGLAPNEQF
>TRBJ2-1|TRBV20-1
SARETSGRAGFGEQF
>TRBJ1-5|TRBV30
AWSAKGNQPQH
>TRBJ2-3|TRBV7-3
ASSPSGEPDTQY
>TRBJ2-3|TRBV5-1
ASSRIWRDTQY
>TRBJ1-2|TRBV19
ASSIEVARGNYGYT
>TRBJ2-4|TRBV6-6
ASSQSTGAKNPQY
>TRBJ2-5|TRBV3-2
ASSEGAVRGLETQY
>TRBJ2-3|TRBV29-1
SVGLAGAGTDTQY
>TRBJ1-1|TRBV3-1
ASSQDRGTEAF
>TRBJ2-1|TRBV7-8
ASSLRVPEQF
>TRBJ2-1|TRBV11-2
ASSLATIGGSGIYNEQF
>TRBJ2-7|TRBV12-3/TRBV12-4
ASSIAGATYEQY
>TRBJ2-3|TRBV15
ATSRDILQAYTDTQY
>TRBJ2-7|TRBV10-3
AIRDSDYEQY
>TRBJ2-7|TRBV27
ASSLGLATIYEQY
>TRBJ1-3|TRBV14
ASSQDVGPGNTIY
>TRBJ2-6|TRBV20-1
SAPGQGTGANVLT
>TRBJ2-5|TRBV19
ASPAGKIPLQETQY
>TRBJ2-5|TRBV12-3/TRBV12-4
ASSLGTSGGSGTQY
>TRBJ2-2|TRBV5-1
ASSFLTTGDTGELF
>TRBJ2-7|TRBV3-1
ASSQGTTYEQY
>TRBJ1-3|TRBV15
ATSRDRTGTGGGNTIY
>TRBJ2-3|TRBV12-3/TRBV12-4
ASSSFRLASDTQY